Shown below are 19 T cell receptor beta chains from a single sample sequenced in a study of OX40 agonist ivuxolimab in advanced cancers. The protocol was immunoSEQ multiplex PCR, while the TCRdb copy is restricted to in-frame clones and leaves out a portion. The sample holds over 20,000 clones, 65% to 90% seen once. The sample consisted of CD4+ or CD8+ T cells sorted from blood, taken in a trial of the OX40 agonist ivuxolimab. These receptors all come from an adult with an advanced solid tumor such as melanoma, head and neck, liver or kidney cancer.

This clone was observed once. V and J are TRBV6-5 and TRBJ2-5, with D tentatively TRBD1 (6 bases). V dropped 0 bases and J dropped 4 bases, with 9 bases sitting between them. Germline V gene sequence: CDR1 MNHEY, CDR2 SVGAGI. The CDR3 is 14 residues long. In DNA form, the CDR3 reads TGTGCCAGCAGTTACTCGAAGGACAGAGAGACCCAGTACTTC. It specifies CASSYSKDRETQYF.

This chain joins TRBV30 and TRBJ1-6; TRBD1 agrees at 9 bases. The CDR3 has 14 residues. J lost 5 bases, V lost 5 bases, and 4 bases had no gene match. CDR1 and CDR2 (germline): GTSNPN, SVGIG (reference sequence). The CDR3 bases are TGTGCCTGGGGCAGGACAGGGGATAATTCACCCCTCCACTTT. Translating it yields CAWGRTGDNSPLHF.

The chain employs TRBV29-1 and TRBJ1-3; no definite D call. The CDR3 extends over 15 amino acids. V shed 5 bases and J shed 0 bases, with 14 bases lying between them. CDR1 and CDR2 from the germline V gene are SQVTM and ANQGSEA. CDR3: CSVNTVSPSGNTIYF. CDR3 coding DNA: TGCAGCGTTAATACAGTCTCCCCCTCTGGAAACACCATATATTTT.

The V and J genes are TRBV11-2 and TRBJ2-2; D may be TRBD1 (5 bases). CDR1 and CDR2 (germline): SGHAT, FQNNGV. CDR3 length: 17 residues. Trimming pared 10 bases from V and 2 bases from J, leaving 23 bases between. This chain's CDR3 is CATQPLRQGKNTGELFF. In nucleotides, the CDR3 is TGTGCCACCCAACCCCTGCGGCAGGGTAAAAACACCGGGGAGCTGTTTTTT.

This chain joins TRBV9 and TRBJ2-7, with TRBD2 identical over 7 bases. This CDR3 comprises 14 residues. Losses at the gene ends were 2 bases for V and 3 bases for J; bases not matched to a gene: 5. The V gene's germline CDR1 is SGDLS and CDR2 YYNGEE. CDR3 residues: CASSVGPGGYEQYF. The CDR3 DNA reads TGTGCCAGCAGCGTCGGACCGGGGGGCTACGAGCAGTACTTC.

CDR3: CASSLAALAGGSWGEQYF. CDR3 nucleotide sequence: TGTGCCAGCAGCTTAGCGGCCCTAGCGGGGGGCAGCTGGGGGGAGCAGTACTTC. The chain is built from TRBV11-2 and TRBJ2-7; the match to TRBD2 covers 11 bases. The CDR3 extends over 18 amino acids. Germline V gene sequence: CDR1 SGHAT, CDR2 FQNNGV. J was trimmed by 7 bases and V by 1 base; bases with no gene match: 15. Variable domain in full (rest from reference TRBV11-2 and TRBJ2-7): EAGVAQSPRYKIIEKRQSVAFWCNPISGHATLYWYQQILGQGPKLLIQFQNNGVVDDSQLPKDRFSAERLKGVDSTLKIQPAKLEDSAVYLCASSLAALAGGSWGEQYFGPGTRLTVT.

This chain links TRBV27 with TRBJ2-1; 10 bases fit TRBD2. V lost 5 bases and J lost 10; bases outside the gene matches: 11. CDR1 is MNHEY and CDR2 is SMNVEV in the germline V gene (reference sequence). This CDR3 comprises 15 residues. For the CDR3, the DNA is TGTGCCAGCAGTCTTTCTAGCGGGGGTAAAATAGAGCAGTTCTTC. Translation gives CASSLSSGGKIEQFF.

This clone appeared a single time. The chain has TRBV5-1 and TRBJ1-1; 10 nucleotides line up with TRBD1. Germline trimming cut 4 bases from V and 5 bases from J; bases unmatched to any gene: 5. The CDR3 totals 14 residues. The germline CDR1 and CDR2 sequences are SGHRS and YFSETQ. DNA of the CDR3: TGCGCCAGCAGCGAGACAGGGGGCGAGACTGAAGCTTTCTTT. It yields the protein CASSETGGETEAFF.

By share, this clone counts as medium-sized (0.01 to 0.1%). V usage is TRBV2 and J usage is TRBJ2-7, with 7 bases fitting TRBD2. The CDR3 length is 11 residues. Unmatched junction bases numbered 7, after V lost 11 bases and J lost 6 bases. Germline CDR1 is SNHLY and CDR2 is FYNNEI. CDR3 DNA: TGTGCCGCATTAACTAGCGCCGAGCAGTACTTC. It encodes CAALTSAEQYF.

This clone showed up just once. The chain is built from TRBV7-2 and TRBJ2-4; D perhaps matches TRBD2 (6 bases). The germline V gene encodes CDR1 SGHTA and CDR2 FQGNSA. V was shortened by 0 bases and J by 1 base, with 10 bases between the two germline ends. The CDR3 totals 16 residues. The CDR3 sequence is CASSLARGFAKNIQYF. The CDR3 DNA is TGTGCCAGCAGCTTAGCGCGGGGTTTCGCCAAAAACATTCAGTACTTC.

As regards this clone: One junction end does not reproduce the germline sequence, and a read error may be involved. This rearrangement joins TRBV23-1 to TRBJ1-3; no reliable D call. TRBV23-1 is an open reading frame, and its role is uncertain. The CDR3 consists of 17 residues. The CDR3 DNA follows: TGCGCCGGCAGTCAGCAGGAAACAGTAAAGGCTGGAAACACCATATATTTT. Its protein product is CAGSQQETVKAGNTIYF.

The chain links TRBV7-9 to TRBJ2-3, with 11 positions matching TRBD2. Per the germline V gene, CDR1 is SEHNR and CDR2 is FQNEAQ (reference sequence). V gave up 0 bases and J gave up 7 bases; unmatched junction bases: 6. CDR3 size: 16 residues. This chain's CDR3 is CASSLAISGRVHTQYF. In DNA form, the CDR3 reads TGTGCCAGCAGCTTAGCGATTAGCGGGAGGGTGCATACGCAGTATTTT. Supplemented by reference TRBV7-9 and TRBJ2-3, the full variable domain reads DTGVSQNPRHKITKRGQNVTFRCDPISEHNRLYWYRQTLGQGPEFLTYFQNEAQLEKSRLLSDRFSAERPKGSFSTLEIQRTEQGDSAMYLCASSLAISGRVHTQYFGPGTRLTVL.

This clone has only a few counts. This sequence joins TRBV5-1 and TRBJ2-7; D ambiguous. CDR3 length: 14 amino acids. Germline values: CDR1 SGHRS, CDR2 YFSETQ. V was trimmed by 1 base and J by 5 bases, leaving 13 bases between them. The CDR3 loop reads CASSLISVVDEQYF. The CDR3 nucleotides read TGCGCCAGCAGCTTGATTTCAGTTGTAGACGAGCAGTACTTC. Full variable domain (rest looked up from reference TRBV5-1 and TRBJ2-7): KAGVTQTPRYLIKTRGQQVTLSCSPISGHRSVSWYQQTPGQGLQFLFEYFSETQRNKGNFPGRFSGRQFSNSRSEMNVSTLELGDSALYLCASSLISVVDEQYFGPGTRLTVT.

J is TRBJ2-7 and V is TRBV27; weak D call: TRBD2 (6 bases). CDR3 length equals 15 residues. Trimming took off 4 bases at V and 2 bases at J, with 15 bases between the two ends. Germline-derived CDR1 and CDR2 are MNHEY and SMNVEV (reference sequence). Here the CDR3 DNA reads TGTGCCAGCAGTTCCCTGACTAGTGGAGCCTACGAGCAGTACTTC. This gives the protein CASSSLTSGAYEQYF.

This rearrangement joins TRBV5-4 to TRBJ2-5, with D perhaps matching TRBD1 or TRBD2 (5 bases each). The CDR3 consists of 14 residues. Trimming removed 3 bases at V and 7 bases at J, with 16 bases between. The germline CDR1 and CDR2 sequences are SGHNT and YYREEE (reference sequence). The CDR3, as DNA: TGTGCCAGCAGCTGGGACGCCGTAAGGCCGACCCAGTACTTC. This codes for CASSWDAVRPTQYF.

The V call is TRBV5-4, the J call TRBJ1-1; TRBD1 aligns across 7 bases. Germline-derived CDR1 and CDR2 are SGHNT and YYREEE (reference sequence). J gave up 4 bases and V 0 bases, and 6 bases lay outside the gene matches. This CDR3 is 15 amino acids long. The CDR3 nucleotides read TGTGCCAGCAGCTTGGGACAGGGAGATCGCACTGAAGCTTTCTTT. This codes for CASSLGQGDRTEAFF.

The chain joins TRBV19 to TRBJ2-1, with 11 bases matching TRBD2. The germline CDR1 and CDR2 sequences are LNHDA and SQIVND (reference sequence). The CDR3 loop spans 16 amino acids. Trimming took 5 bases from V and 3 from J; bases not matched to a gene: 6. The CDR3, as DNA: TGTGCCAGTAGTGCTTCGGGACTAGCGGACTACAATGAGCAGTTCTTC. Encoded protein: CASSASGLADYNEQFF. The entire variable domain, with the rest obtained from reference TRBV19 and TRBJ2-1, is as follows: DGGITQSPKYLFRKEGQNVTLSCEQNLNHDAMYWYRQDPGQGLRLIYYSQIVNDFQKGDIAEGYSVSREKKESFPLTVTSAQKNPTAFYLCASSASGLADYNEQFFGPGTRLTVL.

A single count supports this clone. The same CDR3 also results from other DNA sequences found in this sample. The chain employs TRBV4-3 and TRBJ1-6, with TRBD1 matching 8 bases. CDR3 length: 15 amino acids. Per germline, CDR1 LGHNA and CDR2 YSLEER. V was clipped by 0 bases and J by 6 bases; unmatched bases: 1. The CDR3 nucleotides read TGCGCCAGCAGCCAAGACGGACAGGGTAATTCACCCCTCCACTTT. As protein: CASSQDGQGNSPLHF.

The V call is TRBV7-2, the J call TRBJ2-1; D remains unclear. V dropped 5 bases and J dropped 6 bases, with 11 bases sitting between them. The CDR3 length is 13 residues. Germline values: CDR1 SGHTA, CDR2 FQGNSA. DNA of the CDR3: TGTGCCAGCAGCCTTATAGCCCTCAATGAGCAGTTCTTC. Its translation is CASSLIALNEQFF.